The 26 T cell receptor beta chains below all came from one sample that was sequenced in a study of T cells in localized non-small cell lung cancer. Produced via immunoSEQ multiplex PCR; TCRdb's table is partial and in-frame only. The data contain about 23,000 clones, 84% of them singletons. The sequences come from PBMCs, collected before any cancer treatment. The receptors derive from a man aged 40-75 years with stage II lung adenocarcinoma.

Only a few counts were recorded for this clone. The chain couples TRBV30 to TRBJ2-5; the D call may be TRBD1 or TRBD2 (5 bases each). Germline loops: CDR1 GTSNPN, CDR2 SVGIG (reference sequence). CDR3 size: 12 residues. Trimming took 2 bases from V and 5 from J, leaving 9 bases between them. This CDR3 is CAWSYRGETQYF. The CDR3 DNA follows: TGTGCCTGGAGTTATCGGGGCGAGACCCAGTACTTC.

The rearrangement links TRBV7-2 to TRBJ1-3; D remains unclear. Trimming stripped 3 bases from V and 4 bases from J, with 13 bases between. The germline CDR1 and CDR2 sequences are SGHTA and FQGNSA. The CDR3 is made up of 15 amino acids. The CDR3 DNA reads TGTGCCAGCAGCTTTTTCGACAATTGGGGAAACACCATATATTTT. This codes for CASSFFDNWGNTIYF.

CDR3 sequence (DNA): TGCGCCAGCAGCCCCGGCCAGGGATACTATGGCTACACCTTC. As protein: CASSPGQGYYGYTF. J is TRBJ1-2 and V is TRBV5-1, with a tentative D call TRBD1 (5 bases). V lost 4 bases, J lost 3 bases, and 13 bases lay in between. The CDR3 is made up of 14 amino acids. Germline CDR1 and CDR2: SGHRS and YFSETQ.

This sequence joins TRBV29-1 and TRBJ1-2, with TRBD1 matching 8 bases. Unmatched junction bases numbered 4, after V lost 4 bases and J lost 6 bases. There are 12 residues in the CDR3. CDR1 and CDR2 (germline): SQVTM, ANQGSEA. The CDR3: CSVGGQGDGYTF. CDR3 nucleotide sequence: TGCAGCGTTGGCGGACAGGGAGATGGCTACACCTTC.

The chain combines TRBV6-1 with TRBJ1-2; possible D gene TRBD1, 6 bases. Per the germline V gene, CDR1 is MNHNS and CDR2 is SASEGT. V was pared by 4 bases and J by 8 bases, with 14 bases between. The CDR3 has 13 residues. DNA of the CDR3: TGTGCCAGCAGTGTACGGGGGCTTAGGGGCTACACCTTC. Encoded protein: CASSVRGLRGYTF.

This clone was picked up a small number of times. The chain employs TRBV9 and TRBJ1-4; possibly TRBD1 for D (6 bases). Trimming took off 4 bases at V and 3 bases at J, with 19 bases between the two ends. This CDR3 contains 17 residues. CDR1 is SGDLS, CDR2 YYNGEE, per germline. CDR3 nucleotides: TGTGCCAGCAGCACCCGACAGGCGACGGAGGCTAATGAAAAACTGTTTTTT. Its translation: CASSTRQATEANEKLFF.

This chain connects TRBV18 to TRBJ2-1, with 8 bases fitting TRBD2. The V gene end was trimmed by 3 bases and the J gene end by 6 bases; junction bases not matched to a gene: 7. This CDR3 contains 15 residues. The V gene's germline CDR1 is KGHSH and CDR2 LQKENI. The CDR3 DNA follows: TGTGCCAGCTCACCCCGAGAGAGCGGGGGCAATGAGCAGTTCTTC. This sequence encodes CASSPRESGGNEQFF.

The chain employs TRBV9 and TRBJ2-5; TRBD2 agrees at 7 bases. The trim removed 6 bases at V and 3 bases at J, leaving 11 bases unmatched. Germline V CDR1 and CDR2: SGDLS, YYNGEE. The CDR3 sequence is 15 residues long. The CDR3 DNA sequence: TGTGCCAGCACCCCGGGGCCTAGCGGAAAAGAGACCCAGTACTTC. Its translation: CASTPGPSGKETQYF.

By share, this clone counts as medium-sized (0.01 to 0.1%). The CDR3: CASSRGGISSYEQYF. CDR3 bases: TGTGCCAGCAGCCGGGGGGGGATCTCCTCCTACGAGCAGTACTTC. The chain carries TRBV11-3 and TRBJ2-7; 8 bases agree with TRBD2. This CDR3 spans 15 amino acids. The germline V gene encodes CDR1 SGHNT and CDR2 YENEEA. The V segment lost 5 bases and the J segment 0 bases; nucleotides outside the gene matches: 6.

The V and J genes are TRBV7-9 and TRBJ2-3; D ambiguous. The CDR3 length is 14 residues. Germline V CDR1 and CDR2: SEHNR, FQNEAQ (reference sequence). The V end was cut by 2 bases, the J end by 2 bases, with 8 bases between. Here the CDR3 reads CASSLSTDTDTQYF. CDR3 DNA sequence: TGTGCCAGCAGCTTAAGCACGGACACAGATACGCAGTATTTT.

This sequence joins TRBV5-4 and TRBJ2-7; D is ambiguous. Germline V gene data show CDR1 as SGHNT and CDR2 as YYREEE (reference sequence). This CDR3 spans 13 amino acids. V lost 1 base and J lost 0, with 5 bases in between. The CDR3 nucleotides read TGTGCCAGCAGCTTGACCAGCTCCTACGAGCAGTACTTC. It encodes CASSLTSSYEQYF.

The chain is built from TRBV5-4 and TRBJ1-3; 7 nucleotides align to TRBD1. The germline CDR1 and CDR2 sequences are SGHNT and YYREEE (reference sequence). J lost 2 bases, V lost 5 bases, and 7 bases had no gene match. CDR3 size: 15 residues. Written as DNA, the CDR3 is TGTGCCAGCAGTTCTACCACAGGGGCTGGAAACACCATATATTTT. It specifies CASSSTTGAGNTIYF.

The DNA for the CDR3 is TGTGCCAGCAGCCAAGTCCGTGGACAGAGCAATCAGCCCCAGCATTTT. It yields the protein CASSQVRGQSNQPQHF. This chain links TRBV4-2 with TRBJ1-5; maybe TRBD1 (6 bases). Germline values: CDR1 LGHNA, CDR2 YNFKEQ. This CDR3 spans 16 amino acids. V lost 1 base, J lost 1 base, and 11 bases lay in between.

The CDR3 DNA reads as TGTGCCAGCAGTGACTCGGACAGCTACAATGAGCAGTTCTTC. Its translation: CASSDSDSYNEQFF. The gene calls are TRBV6-4 and TRBJ2-1; TRBD1 might be the D (6 bases). CDR1 is MRHNA and CDR2 is SNTAGT in the germline V gene. The CDR3 runs 14 residues. V was shortened by 0 bases and J by 3 bases, with 6 bases between the two germline ends.

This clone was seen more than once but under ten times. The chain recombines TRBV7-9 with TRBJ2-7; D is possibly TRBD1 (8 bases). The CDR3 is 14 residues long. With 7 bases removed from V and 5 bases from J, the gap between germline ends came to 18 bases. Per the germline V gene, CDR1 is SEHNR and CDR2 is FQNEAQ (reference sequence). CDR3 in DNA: TGTGCCAGCACGAGGACAGGGAGGGTCCACGAGCAGTACTTC. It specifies CASTRTGRVHEQYF.

CDR3 DNA: TGTGCCAGTAGTCTACAGCTGAACACTGAAGCTTTCTTT. Residues: CASSLQLNTEAFF. This chain joins TRBV19 and TRBJ1-1; D unresolved. This CDR3 has 13 amino acids. Germline CDR1 reads LNHDA; CDR2 reads SQIVND (reference sequence). The V gene lost 5 bases and the J gene lost 0 bases, with 7 bases spanning the gap.

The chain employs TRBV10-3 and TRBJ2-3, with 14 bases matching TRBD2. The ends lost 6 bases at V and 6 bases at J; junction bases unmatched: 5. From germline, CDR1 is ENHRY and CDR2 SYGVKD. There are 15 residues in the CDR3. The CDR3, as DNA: TGTGCCATCAGCGAGGGACTAGCGGGAGCGGATACGCAGTATTTT. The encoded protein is CAISEGLAGADTQYF.

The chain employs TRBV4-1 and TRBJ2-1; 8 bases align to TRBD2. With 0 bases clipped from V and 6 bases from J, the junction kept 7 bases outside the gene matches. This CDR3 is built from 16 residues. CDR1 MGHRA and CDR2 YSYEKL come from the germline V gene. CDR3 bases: TGCGCCAGCAGCCAAGATACGGGGGGGTCCCGCAATGAGCAGTTCTTC. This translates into CASSQDTGGSRNEQFF.

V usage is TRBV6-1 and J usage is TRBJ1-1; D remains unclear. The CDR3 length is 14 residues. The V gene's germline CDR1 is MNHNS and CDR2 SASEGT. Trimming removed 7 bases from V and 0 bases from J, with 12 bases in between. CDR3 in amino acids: CASTEEMVNTEAFF. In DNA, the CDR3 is TGTGCCAGCACCGAGGAAATGGTGAACACTGAAGCTTTCTTT.

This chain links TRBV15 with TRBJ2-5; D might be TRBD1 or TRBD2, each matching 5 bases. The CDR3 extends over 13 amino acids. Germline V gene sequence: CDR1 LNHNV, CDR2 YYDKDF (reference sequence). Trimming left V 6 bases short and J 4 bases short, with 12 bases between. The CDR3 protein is CATSRGPGETQYF. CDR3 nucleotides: TGTGCCACCAGTAGGGGACCAGGAGAGACCCAGTACTTC.

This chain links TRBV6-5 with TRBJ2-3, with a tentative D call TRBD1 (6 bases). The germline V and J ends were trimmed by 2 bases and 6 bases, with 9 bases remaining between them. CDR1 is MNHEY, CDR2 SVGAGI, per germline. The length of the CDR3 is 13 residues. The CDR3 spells CASSYRGTDTQYF. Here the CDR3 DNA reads TGTGCCAGCAGTTACAGGGGGACGGATACGCAGTATTTT.

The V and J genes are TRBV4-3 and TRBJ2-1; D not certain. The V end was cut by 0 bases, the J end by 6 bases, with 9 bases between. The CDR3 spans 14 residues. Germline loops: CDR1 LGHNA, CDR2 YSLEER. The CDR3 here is CASSQDFGRNEQFF. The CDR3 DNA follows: TGCGCCAGCAGCCAAGATTTTGGGCGCAATGAGCAGTTCTTC.

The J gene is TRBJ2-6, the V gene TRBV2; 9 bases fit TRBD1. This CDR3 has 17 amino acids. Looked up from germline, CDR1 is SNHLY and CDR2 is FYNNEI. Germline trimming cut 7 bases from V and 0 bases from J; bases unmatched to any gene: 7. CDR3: CASTIGQGSSGANVLTF. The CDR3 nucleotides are TGTGCCAGCACGATTGGACAGGGGAGCTCTGGGGCCAACGTCCTGACTTTC.

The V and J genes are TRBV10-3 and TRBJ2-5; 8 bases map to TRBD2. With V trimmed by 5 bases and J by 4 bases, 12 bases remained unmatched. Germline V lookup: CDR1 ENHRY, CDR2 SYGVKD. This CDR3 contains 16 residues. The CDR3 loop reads CAISPGYREGAETQYF. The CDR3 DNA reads TGTGCCATCAGTCCCGGGTACCGGGAGGGCGCAGAGACCCAGTACTTC.

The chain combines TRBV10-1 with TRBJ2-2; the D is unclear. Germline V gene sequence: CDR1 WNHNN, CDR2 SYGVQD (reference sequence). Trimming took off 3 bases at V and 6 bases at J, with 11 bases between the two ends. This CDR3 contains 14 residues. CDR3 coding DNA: TGCGCCAGCAGTGACTCCCTAAACCCCGGGGAGCTGTTTTTT. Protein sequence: CASSDSLNPGELFF.

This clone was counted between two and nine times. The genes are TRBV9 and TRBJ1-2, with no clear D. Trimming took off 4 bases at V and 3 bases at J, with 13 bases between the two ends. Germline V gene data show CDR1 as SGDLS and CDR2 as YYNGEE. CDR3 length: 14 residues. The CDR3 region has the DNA TGTGCCAGCAGCACCCATCAGGCGGACTATGGCTACACCTTC. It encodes CASSTHQADYGYTF.